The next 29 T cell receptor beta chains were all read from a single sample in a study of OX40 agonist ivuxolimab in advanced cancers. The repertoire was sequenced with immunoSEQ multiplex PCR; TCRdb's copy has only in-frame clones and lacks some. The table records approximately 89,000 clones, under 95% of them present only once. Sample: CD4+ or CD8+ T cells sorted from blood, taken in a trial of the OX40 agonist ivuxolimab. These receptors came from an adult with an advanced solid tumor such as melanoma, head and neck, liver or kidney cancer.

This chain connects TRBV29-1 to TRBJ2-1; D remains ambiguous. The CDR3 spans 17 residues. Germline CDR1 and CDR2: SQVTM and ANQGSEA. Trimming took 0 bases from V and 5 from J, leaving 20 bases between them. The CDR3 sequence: CSVEERWAASFDNEQFF. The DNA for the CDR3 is TGCAGCGTTGAAGAGAGGTGGGCGGCTAGTTTCGACAATGAGCAGTTCTTC.

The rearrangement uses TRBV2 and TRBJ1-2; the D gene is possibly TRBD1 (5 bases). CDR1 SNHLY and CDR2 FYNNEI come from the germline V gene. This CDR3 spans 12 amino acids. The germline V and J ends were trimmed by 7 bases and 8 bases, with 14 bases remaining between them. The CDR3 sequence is CASILVREGYTF. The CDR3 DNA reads TGTGCCAGCATTCTGGTCAGGGAGGGCTACACCTTC.

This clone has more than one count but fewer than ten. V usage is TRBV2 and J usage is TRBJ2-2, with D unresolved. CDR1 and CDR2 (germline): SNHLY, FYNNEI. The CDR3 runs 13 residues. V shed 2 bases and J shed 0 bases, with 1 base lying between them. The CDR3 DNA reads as TGTGCCAGCAGTGAAACGAACACCGGGGAGCTGTTTTTT. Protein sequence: CASSETNTGELFF.

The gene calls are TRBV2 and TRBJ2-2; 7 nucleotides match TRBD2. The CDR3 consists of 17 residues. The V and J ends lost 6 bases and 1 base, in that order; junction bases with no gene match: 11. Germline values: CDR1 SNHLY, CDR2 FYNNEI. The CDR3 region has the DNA TGTGCCAGCAGACCTACTAGCGCCCTTAAGAACACCGGGGAGCTGTTTTTT. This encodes CASRPTSALKNTGELFF.

CDR3 region: CASSLGQNYGYTF. The DNA for the CDR3 is TGTGCCAGCAGTCTGGGACAGAACTATGGCTACACCTTC. The rearrangement links TRBV6-6 to TRBJ1-2; the match to TRBD1 covers 7 bases. This CDR3 is built from 13 residues. Germline V lookup: CDR1 MNHNY, CDR2 SVGAGI (reference sequence). V was pared by 5 bases and J by 2 bases, with 2 bases of the junction left unmatched.

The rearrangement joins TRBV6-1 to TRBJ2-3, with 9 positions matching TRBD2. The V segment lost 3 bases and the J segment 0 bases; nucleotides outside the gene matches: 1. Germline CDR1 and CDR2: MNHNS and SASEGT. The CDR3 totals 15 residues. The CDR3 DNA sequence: TGTGCCAGCAGTGACCTAGCGGGGAGCACAGATACGCAGTATTTT. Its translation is CASSDLAGSTDTQYF.

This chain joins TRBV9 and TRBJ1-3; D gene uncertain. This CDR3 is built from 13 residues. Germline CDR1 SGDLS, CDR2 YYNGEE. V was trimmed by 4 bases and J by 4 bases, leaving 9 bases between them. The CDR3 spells CASSSAGGNTIYF. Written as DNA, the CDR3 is TGTGCCAGCAGCTCGGCGGGGGGAAACACCATATATTTT. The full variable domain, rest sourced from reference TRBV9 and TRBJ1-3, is DSGVTQTPKHLITATGQRVTLRCSPRSGDLSVYWYQQSLDQGLQFLIQYYNGEERAKGNILERFSAQQFPDLHSELNLSSLELGDSALYFCASSSAGGNTIYFGEGSWLTVV.

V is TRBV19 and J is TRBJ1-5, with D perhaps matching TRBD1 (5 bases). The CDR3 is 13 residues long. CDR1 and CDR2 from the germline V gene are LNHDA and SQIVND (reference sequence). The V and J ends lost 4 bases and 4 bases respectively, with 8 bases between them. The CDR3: CASSTAGNQPQHF. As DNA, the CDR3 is TGTGCCAGTAGTACCGCAGGGAATCAGCCCCAGCATTTT.

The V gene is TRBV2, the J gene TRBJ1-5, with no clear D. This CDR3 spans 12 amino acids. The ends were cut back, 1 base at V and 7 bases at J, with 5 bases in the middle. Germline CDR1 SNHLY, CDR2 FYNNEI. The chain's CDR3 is CASSEGEQPQHF. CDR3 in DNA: TGTGCCAGCAGTGAAGGGGAGCAGCCCCAGCATTTT.

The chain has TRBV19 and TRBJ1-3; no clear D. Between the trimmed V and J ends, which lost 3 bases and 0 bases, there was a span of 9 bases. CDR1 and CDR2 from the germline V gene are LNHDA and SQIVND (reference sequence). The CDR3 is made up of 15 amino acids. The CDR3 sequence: CASSMGGLSGNTIYF. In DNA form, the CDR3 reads TGTGCCAGTAGTATGGGCGGCCTCTCTGGAAACACCATATATTTT.

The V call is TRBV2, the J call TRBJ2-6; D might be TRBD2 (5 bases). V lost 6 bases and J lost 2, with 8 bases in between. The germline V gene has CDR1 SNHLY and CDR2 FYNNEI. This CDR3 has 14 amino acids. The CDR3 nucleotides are TGTGCCAGCAGGGAGGTAACTGGGGCCAACGTCCTGACTTTC. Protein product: CASREVTGANVLTF. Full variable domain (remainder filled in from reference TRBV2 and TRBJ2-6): EPEVTQTPSHQVTQMGQEVILRCVPISNHLYFYWYRQILGQKVEFLVSFYNNEISEKSEIFDDQFSVERPDGSNFTLKIRSTKLEDSAMYFCASREVTGANVLTFGAGSRLTVL.

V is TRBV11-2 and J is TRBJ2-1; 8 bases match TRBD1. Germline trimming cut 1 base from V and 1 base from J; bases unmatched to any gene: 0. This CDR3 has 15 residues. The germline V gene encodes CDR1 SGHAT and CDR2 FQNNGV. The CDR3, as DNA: TGTGCCAGCAGCTTAGGACAGGGGTCCTACAATGAGCAGTTCTTC. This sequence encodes CASSLGQGSYNEQFF.

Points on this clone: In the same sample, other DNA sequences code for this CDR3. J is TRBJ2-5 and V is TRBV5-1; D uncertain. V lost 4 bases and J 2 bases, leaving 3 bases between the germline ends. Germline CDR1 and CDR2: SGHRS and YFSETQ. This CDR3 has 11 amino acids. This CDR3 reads CASSLQETQYF. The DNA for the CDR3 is TGCGCCAGCAGCCTACAAGAGACCCAGTACTTC.

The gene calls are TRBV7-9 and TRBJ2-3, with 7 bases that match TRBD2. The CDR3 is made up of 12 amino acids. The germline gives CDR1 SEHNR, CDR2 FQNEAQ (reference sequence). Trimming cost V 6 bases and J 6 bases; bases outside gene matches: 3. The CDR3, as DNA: TGTGCCAGCAGTGAGCGGGGCGATACGCAGTATTTT. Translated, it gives CASSERGDTQYF.

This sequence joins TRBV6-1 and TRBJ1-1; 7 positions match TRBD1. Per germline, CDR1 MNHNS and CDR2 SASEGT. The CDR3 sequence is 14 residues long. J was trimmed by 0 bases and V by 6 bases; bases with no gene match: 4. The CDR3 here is CASSADRVNTEAFF. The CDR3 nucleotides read TGTGCCAGCAGCGCCGACAGGGTGAACACTGAAGCTTTCTTT.

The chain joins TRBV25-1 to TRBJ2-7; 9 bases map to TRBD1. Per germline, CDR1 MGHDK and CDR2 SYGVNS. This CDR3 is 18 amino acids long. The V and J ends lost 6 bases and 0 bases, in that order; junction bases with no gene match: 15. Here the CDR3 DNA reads TGTGCCAGCAGACAACAAACGGGGACAGGGAAAAACTCCTACGAGCAGTACTTC. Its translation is CASRQQTGTGKNSYEQYF.

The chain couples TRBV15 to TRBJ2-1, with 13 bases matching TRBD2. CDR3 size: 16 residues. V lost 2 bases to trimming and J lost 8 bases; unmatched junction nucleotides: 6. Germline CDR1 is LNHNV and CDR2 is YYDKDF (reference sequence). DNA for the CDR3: TGTGCCACCAGCAGAAGACTAGCGGGAGGAATAGATGAGCAGTTCTTC. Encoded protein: CATSRRLAGGIDEQFF.

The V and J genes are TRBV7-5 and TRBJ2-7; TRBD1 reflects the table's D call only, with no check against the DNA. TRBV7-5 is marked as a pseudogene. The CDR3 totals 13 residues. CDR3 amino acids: CASSGTGMNEQYF. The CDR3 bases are TGTGCCAGTTCCGGGACAGGGATGAACGAGCAGTACTTC.

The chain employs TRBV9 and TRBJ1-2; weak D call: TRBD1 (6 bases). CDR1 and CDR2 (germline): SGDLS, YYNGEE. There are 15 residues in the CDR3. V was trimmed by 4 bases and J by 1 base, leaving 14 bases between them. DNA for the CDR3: TGTGCCAGCAGCTGGGGACAAGACCTTAACTATGGCTACACCTTC. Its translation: CASSWGQDLNYGYTF.

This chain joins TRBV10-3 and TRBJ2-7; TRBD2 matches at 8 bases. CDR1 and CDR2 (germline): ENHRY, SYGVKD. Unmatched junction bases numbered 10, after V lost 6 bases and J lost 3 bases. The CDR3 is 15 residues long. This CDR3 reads CAISQAGVTGYEQYF. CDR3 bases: TGTGCCATCAGCCAAGCGGGAGTTACGGGCTACGAGCAGTACTTC.

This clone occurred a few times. This chain's CDR3 is CASSLGQGGQPQHF. Written as DNA, the CDR3 is TGCGCCAGCAGCTTGGGACAGGGGGGCCAGCCCCAGCATTTT. The chain employs TRBV5-1 and TRBJ1-5, with TRBD1 identical over 9 bases. V gave up 0 bases and J gave up 7 bases; unmatched junction bases: 2. This CDR3 spans 14 amino acids. In germline, CDR1 is SGHRS, CDR2 YFSETQ.

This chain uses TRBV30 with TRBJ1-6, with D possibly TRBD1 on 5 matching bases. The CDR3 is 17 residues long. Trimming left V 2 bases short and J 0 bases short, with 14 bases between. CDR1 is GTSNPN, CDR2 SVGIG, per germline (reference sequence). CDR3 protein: CAWSSSRDFSYNSPLHF. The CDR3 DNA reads TGTGCCTGGAGTTCGTCCAGGGACTTCTCCTATAATTCACCCCTCCACTTT.

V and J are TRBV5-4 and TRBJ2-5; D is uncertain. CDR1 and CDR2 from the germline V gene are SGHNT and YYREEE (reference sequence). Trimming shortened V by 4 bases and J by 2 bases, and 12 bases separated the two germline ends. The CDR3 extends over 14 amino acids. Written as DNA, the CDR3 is TGTGCCAGCAGCCCGACTTTTGAGCAAGAGACCCAGTACTTC. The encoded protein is CASSPTFEQETQYF.

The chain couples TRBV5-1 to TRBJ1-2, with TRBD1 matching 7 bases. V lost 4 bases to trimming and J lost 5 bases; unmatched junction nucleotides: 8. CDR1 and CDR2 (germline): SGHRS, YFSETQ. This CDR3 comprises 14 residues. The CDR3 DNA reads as TGCGCCAGCAGCCCAGGGACAGAGGCTTATGGCTACACCTTC. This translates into CASSPGTEAYGYTF. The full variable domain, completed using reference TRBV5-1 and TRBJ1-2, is KAGVTQTPRYLIKTRGQQVTLSCSPISGHRSVSWYQQTPGQGLQFLFEYFSETQRNKGNFPGRFSGRQFSNSRSEMNVSTLELGDSALYLCASSPGTEAYGYTFGSGTRLTVV.

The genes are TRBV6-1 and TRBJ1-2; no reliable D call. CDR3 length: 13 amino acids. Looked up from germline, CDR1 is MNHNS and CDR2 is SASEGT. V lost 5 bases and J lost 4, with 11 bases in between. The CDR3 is CASSLPAVYGYTF. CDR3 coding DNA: TGTGCCAGCAGTCTCCCTGCGGTCTATGGCTACACCTTC.

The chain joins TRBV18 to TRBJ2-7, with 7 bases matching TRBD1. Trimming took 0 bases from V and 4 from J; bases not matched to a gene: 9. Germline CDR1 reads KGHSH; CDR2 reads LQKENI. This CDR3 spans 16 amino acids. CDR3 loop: CASSPPSTGYAYEQYF. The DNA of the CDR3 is TGTGCCAGCTCACCACCTTCGACAGGGTATGCGTACGAGCAGTACTTC.

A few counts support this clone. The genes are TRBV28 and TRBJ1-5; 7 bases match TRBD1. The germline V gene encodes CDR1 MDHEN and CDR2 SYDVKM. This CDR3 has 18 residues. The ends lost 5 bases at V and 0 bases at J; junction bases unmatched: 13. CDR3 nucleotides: TGTGCCAGCAGTAACAGGGGTCCCAACCCTAATAGCAATCAGCCCCAGCATTTT. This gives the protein CASSNRGPNPNSNQPQHF.

The CDR3 spells CASSAPSGGANEQFF. In DNA form, the CDR3 reads TGCGCCAGCAGCGCCCCTAGCGGGGGGGCAAATGAGCAGTTCTTC. This rearrangement joins TRBV5-1 to TRBJ2-1; TRBD2 aligns across 12 bases. The trim removed 4 bases at V and 7 bases at J, leaving 6 bases unmatched. The germline CDR1 and CDR2 sequences are SGHRS and YFSETQ. CDR3 size: 15 residues.

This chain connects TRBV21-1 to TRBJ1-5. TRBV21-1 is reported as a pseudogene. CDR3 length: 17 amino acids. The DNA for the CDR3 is TGTGCCAGCAGCAGAGAGGGATTTGGGCGCCGAAATCAGCCCCAGCATTTT. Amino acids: CASSREGFGRRNQPQHF.